Sequencing of this T cell receptor beta chain was carried out in a study of T-cell reconstitution after alpha-beta-depleted transplantation in children. This clonotype showed up many times. Unique molecular identifiers were incorporated into the prepared TCRbeta library. Using its own MiXCR run on the PCR reads, TCRdb lists one record per CDR3 protein. The sample records 100,000 to 120,000 distinct CDR3 sequences, around 10% being singletons. Trimming removed 5 bases from V and 5 bases from J, with 12 bases in between. CDR3 length: 13 residues. J is TRBJ2-5 and V is TRBV12-3 or TRBV12-4, with D uncertain. The material was PBMCs from the stem cell graft donor, obtained from the stem cell graft. This receptor was obtained from a human donor who donated a stem cell graft to a child with acute lymphoblastic leukemia. The CDR3 here is CASSATPRETQYF. For the CDR3, the DNA is TGTGCCAGCAGTGCAACCCCCCGGGAGACCCAGTACTTC.